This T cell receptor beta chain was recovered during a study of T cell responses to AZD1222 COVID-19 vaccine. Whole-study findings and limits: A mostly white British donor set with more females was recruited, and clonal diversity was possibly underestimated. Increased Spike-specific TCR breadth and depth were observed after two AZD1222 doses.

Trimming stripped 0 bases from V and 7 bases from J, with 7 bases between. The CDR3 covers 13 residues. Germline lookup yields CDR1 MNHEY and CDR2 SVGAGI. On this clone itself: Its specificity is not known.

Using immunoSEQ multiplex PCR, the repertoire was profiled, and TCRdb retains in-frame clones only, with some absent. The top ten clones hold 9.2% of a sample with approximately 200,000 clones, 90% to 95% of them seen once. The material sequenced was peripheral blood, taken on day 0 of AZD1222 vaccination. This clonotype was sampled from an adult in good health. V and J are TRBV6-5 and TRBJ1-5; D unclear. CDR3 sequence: CASSYSREQPQHF. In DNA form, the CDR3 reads TGTGCCAGCAGTTACTCGAGAGAACAGCCCCAGCATTTT.